The next 20 T cell receptor beta chains were all read from a single sample in a study of OX40 agonist ivuxolimab in advanced cancers. Produced via immunoSEQ multiplex PCR; TCRdb's table is partial and in-frame only. The sample includes 50,000 or so clones, 84% of them seen just once. This sample comprised CD4+ or CD8+ T cells sorted from blood, obtained in a trial of the OX40 agonist ivuxolimab. The receptors derive from an adult with an advanced solid tumor such as melanoma, head and neck, liver or kidney cancer.

V and J are TRBV28 and TRBJ1-5; 8 positions match TRBD1. The CDR3 contains 16 residues. Per germline, CDR1 MDHEN and CDR2 SYDVKM. Trimming at V came to 8 bases and at J to 7 bases, leaving 16 bases not matched to a gene. Here the CDR3 DNA reads TGTGCCAGCCGGCCCTGGGCAGGGGGCGCGGAGCAGCCCCAGCATTTT. Translating it yields CASRPWAGGAEQPQHF.

This rearrangement joins TRBV5-1 to TRBJ2-1; unclear D gene. V lost 0 bases, J lost 8 bases, and 12 bases lay in between. The CDR3 totals 14 residues. CDR1 is SGHRS, CDR2 YFSETQ, per germline. In DNA form, the CDR3 reads TGCGCCAGCAGCTTGGGCCAGCAATCACATGAGCAGTTCTTC. Its protein is CASSLGQQSHEQFF.

Here the CDR3 reads CASSLKSGSKTDTQYF. The CDR3 DNA reads as TGTGCCAGCAGCTTAAAATCTGGCTCAAAGACAGATACGCAGTATTTT. The chain has TRBV7-3 and TRBJ2-3; the D is unclear. V dropped 1 base and J dropped 3 bases, with 14 bases sitting between them. The CDR3 covers 16 residues. Germline assignment: CDR1 SGHTA and CDR2 FQGTGA. Full variable domain (rest looked up from reference TRBV7-3 and TRBJ2-3): GAGVSQTPSNKVTEKGKYVELRCDPISGHTALYWYRQSLGQGPEFLIYFQGTGAADDSGLPNDRFFAVRPEGSVSTLKIQRTERGDSAVYLCASSLKSGSKTDTQYFGPGTRLTVL.

The J gene is TRBJ1-1, the V gene TRBV4-1, with D possibly being TRBD1 (6 bases). CDR1 MGHRA and CDR2 YSYEKL come from the germline V gene. CDR3 length equals 15 residues. Trimming removed 4 bases at V and 0 bases at J, with 12 bases between. The CDR3, as DNA: TGCGCCAGCAGCCGGGGGAGGGGGTTGAACACTGAAGCTTTCTTT. This sequence encodes CASSRGRGLNTEAFF.

This clone was counted only a few times. This chain joins TRBV18 and TRBJ1-6; 7 nucleotides match TRBD1. V dropped 2 bases and J dropped 5; count of bases not matched to a gene: 3. The germline gives CDR1 KGHSH, CDR2 LQKENI. The CDR3 consists of 15 residues. The CDR3 region is CASSPGTADNSPLHF. CDR3 DNA: TGTGCCAGCTCACCAGGGACAGCAGATAATTCACCCCTCCACTTT.

V and J are TRBV2 and TRBJ1-3; weak D call: TRBD1 (5 bases). This CDR3 comprises 15 residues. Germline CDR1 SNHLY, CDR2 FYNNEI. With 7 bases removed from V and 0 bases from J, the gap between germline ends came to 13 bases. CDR3 DNA sequence: TGTGCCAGCACCCGACAGCAAGTCTCTGGAAACACCATATATTTT. This translates into CASTRQQVSGNTIYF.

The CDR3 DNA reads TGTGCCAGCAGTGAATATGACCGGTTTCTTGCCAGAAACACCATATATTTT. It specifies CASSEYDRFLARNTIYF. The gene calls are TRBV25-1 and TRBJ1-3, with D unclear. Trimming pared 0 bases from V and 5 bases from J, leaving 17 bases between. The germline V gene has CDR1 MGHDK and CDR2 SYGVNS. This CDR3 comprises 17 residues.

The V and J genes are TRBV6-5 and TRBJ2-3; 8 bases fit TRBD1. The CDR3 contains 16 residues. Germline CDR1 is MNHEY and CDR2 is SVGAGI. With V trimmed by 4 bases and J by 3 bases, 9 bases remained unmatched. The CDR3 sequence: CASSFGQGEETDTQYF. Written as DNA, the CDR3 is TGTGCCAGCAGTTTCGGACAGGGAGAAGAGACAGATACGCAGTATTTT.

This chain joins TRBV27 and TRBJ1-2; D not certain. The V end lost 10 bases, the J end lost 3 bases, and 12 bases lay between the germline ends. The CDR3 is 12 amino acids. CDR1 MNHEY and CDR2 SMNVEV come from the germline V gene (reference sequence). The CDR3 loop is CATRREDYGYTF. CDR3 nucleotide sequence: TGTGCCACCCGGAGGGAGGACTATGGCTACACCTTC.

The chain recombines TRBV28 with TRBJ1-4; possible D gene TRBD1, 5 bases. Germline V lookup: CDR1 MDHEN, CDR2 SYDVKM. Trimming took off 1 base at V and 4 bases at J, with 7 bases between the two ends. The CDR3 totals 14 residues. In DNA, the CDR3 is TGTGCCAGCAGTTTATCGCAGGGTAATGAAAAACTGTTTTTT. As protein: CASSLSQGNEKLFF. Supplemented by reference TRBV28 and TRBJ1-4, the full variable domain reads DVKVTQSSRYLVKRTGEKVFLECVQDMDHENMFWYRQDPGLGLRLIYFSYDVKMKEKGDIPEGYSVSREKKERFSLILESASTNQTSMYLCASSLSQGNEKLFFGSGTQLSVL.

The chain couples TRBV28 to TRBJ1-3; 12 bases map to TRBD1. Per the germline V gene, CDR1 is MDHEN and CDR2 is SYDVKM. The CDR3 sequence is 19 residues long. J gave up 2 bases and V 6 bases, and 14 bases lay outside the gene matches. The CDR3 sequence is CASRSDRDRGLGTGNTIYF. As DNA, the CDR3 is TGTGCCAGCAGGTCCGACCGGGACAGGGGGCTCGGGACTGGAAACACCATATATTTT.

The rearrangement links TRBV19 to TRBJ1-3, with D uncertain. The CDR3 loop spans 14 amino acids. From germline, CDR1 is LNHDA and CDR2 SQIVND (reference sequence). Trimming took off 7 bases at V and 2 bases at J, with 12 bases between the two ends. CDR3 amino acids: CASTMGTPGNTIYF. CDR3 nucleotide sequence: TGTGCCAGTACAATGGGAACCCCTGGAAACACCATATATTTT.

By share, this clone counts as medium-sized. This chain joins TRBV6-1 and TRBJ2-1; TRBD2 matches at 8 bases. V gave up 2 bases and J gave up 13 bases; unmatched junction bases: 4. Germline lookup yields CDR1 MNHNS and CDR2 SASEGT. The CDR3 is made up of 12 amino acids. In nucleotides, the CDR3 is TGTGCCAGCAGTGAAATAGCGGGAACTCAGTTCTTC. Translating it yields CASSEIAGTQFF.

This clone showed up just a few times. The gene calls are TRBV7-8 and TRBJ2-5; TRBD2 aligns across 8 bases. The CDR3 extends over 16 amino acids. J lost 5 bases, V lost 3 bases, and 11 bases had no gene match. Per germline, CDR1 SGHVS and CDR2 FQNEAQ. The CDR3 region has the DNA TGTGCCAGCAGCTTCAATCAGCGGGAGCGATCGGAGACCCAGTACTTC. This codes for CASSFNQRERSETQYF.

The chain employs TRBV15 and TRBJ2-1, with D possibly matching TRBD2 (5 bases). Trimming removed 2 bases from V and 3 bases from J, with 8 bases in between. Germline V CDR1 and CDR2: LNHNV, YYDKDF (reference sequence). The length of the CDR3 is 14 residues. The CDR3 region is CATSRTRFYNEQFF. CDR3 bases: TGTGCCACCAGCAGAACTAGATTCTACAATGAGCAGTTCTTC.

The chain couples TRBV5-4 to TRBJ1-1; D unresolved. The length of the CDR3 is 13 residues. V was trimmed by 0 bases and J by 0 bases, leaving 3 bases between them. Looked up from germline, CDR1 is SGHNT and CDR2 is YYREEE (reference sequence). CDR3 region: CASSLGVNTEAFF. CDR3 coding DNA: TGTGCCAGCAGCTTGGGGGTGAACACTGAAGCTTTCTTT.

CDR3 in amino acids: CASSLRQAASGNTIYF. CDR3 coding DNA: TGTGCCAGCAGCTTGCGCCAGGCAGCTTCTGGAAACACCATATATTTT. The rearrangement joins TRBV7-2 to TRBJ1-3, with D unresolved. Deletions cut 3 bases from V and 1 base from J, with 13 bases between. The CDR3 extends over 16 amino acids. Germline CDR1 reads SGHTA; CDR2 reads FQGNSA.

The chain links TRBV2 to TRBJ1-5; no definite D call. Trimming shortened V by 0 bases and J by 4 bases, and 4 bases separated the two germline ends. The V gene's germline CDR1 is SNHLY and CDR2 FYNNEI. CDR3 size: 13 residues. The CDR3: CASSEAGNQPQHF. The CDR3 coding sequence is TGTGCCAGCAGTGAAGCGGGGAATCAGCCCCAGCATTTT.

The V and J genes are TRBV28 and TRBJ1-5; D call uncertain. This CDR3 spans 14 amino acids. CDR1 is MDHEN and CDR2 is SYDVKM in the germline V gene. V was trimmed by 6 bases and J by 0 bases, leaving 9 bases between them. The CDR3 DNA sequence: TGTGCCAGCAGGTCCATCTATAGCAATCAGCCCCAGCATTTT. It codes for CASRSIYSNQPQHF.

This chain links TRBV6-7 with TRBJ2-1; D is possibly TRBD2 (6 bases). TRBV6-7 is known as an ORF, though its function is uncertain. This CDR3 region has 13 residues. V lost 4 bases to trimming and J lost 9 bases, with 13 bases between them. CDR3 coding DNA: TGTGCCAGCAGTTCTCTTTTGGGGGGTGAGCAGTTCTTC. This encodes CASSSLLGGEQFF.